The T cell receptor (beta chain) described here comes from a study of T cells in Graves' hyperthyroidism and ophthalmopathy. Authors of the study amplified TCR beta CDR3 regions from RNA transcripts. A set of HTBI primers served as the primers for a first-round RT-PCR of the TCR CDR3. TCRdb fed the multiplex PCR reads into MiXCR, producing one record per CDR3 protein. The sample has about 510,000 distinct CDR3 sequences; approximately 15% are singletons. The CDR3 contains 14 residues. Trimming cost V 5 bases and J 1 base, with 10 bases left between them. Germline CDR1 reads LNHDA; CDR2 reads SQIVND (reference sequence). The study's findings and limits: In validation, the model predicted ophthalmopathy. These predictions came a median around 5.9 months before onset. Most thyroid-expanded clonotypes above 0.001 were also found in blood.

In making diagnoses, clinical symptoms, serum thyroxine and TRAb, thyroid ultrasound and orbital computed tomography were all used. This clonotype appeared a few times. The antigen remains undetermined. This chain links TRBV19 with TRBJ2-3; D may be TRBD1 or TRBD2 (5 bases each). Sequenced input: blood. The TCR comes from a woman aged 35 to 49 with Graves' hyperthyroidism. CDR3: CASSGGYRTDTQYF. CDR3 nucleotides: TGTGCCAGTAGTGGGGGTTATCGCACAGATACGCAGTATTTT.